What follows are 19 T cell receptor beta chains derived from one specimen sequenced in a study of cytomegalovirus exposure and HLA in healthy donors. In the PCR, 60 Vbeta and 13 Jbeta primers were used. Assay used: immunoSEQ multiplex PCR; TCRdb lists only in-frame clones, some missing. The sample has more than 200,000 clones, 82% seen once. The specimen was PBMCs. The receptors shown here come from a man aged 35-49 years in good health and CMV-seropositive.

The J gene is TRBJ1-1, the V gene TRBV2; 9 bases are a match to TRBD1. Germline CDR1 and CDR2: SNHLY and FYNNEI. Germline trimming cut 1 base from V and 2 bases from J; bases unmatched to any gene: 5. CDR3 length equals 16 residues. The CDR3 DNA follows: TGTGCCAGCAGTGAAGACAGGGGGCTACGAAACACTGAAGCTTTCTTT. Translating it yields CASSEDRGLRNTEAFF.

The chain combines TRBV9 with TRBJ1-5; D gene unclear. Germline assignment: CDR1 SGDLS and CDR2 YYNGEE. The CDR3 sequence is 14 residues long. Deletions cut 0 bases from V and 7 bases from J, with 11 bases between. This chain's CDR3 is CASSVAGIGQPQHF. The DNA for the CDR3 is TGTGCCAGCAGCGTAGCGGGGATTGGGCAGCCCCAGCATTTT.

This clone was found a few times. This chain connects TRBV6-6 to TRBJ2-7; D ambiguous. The CDR3 runs 13 residues. The V end lost 2 bases, the J end lost 0 bases, and 5 bases lay between the germline ends. The germline gives CDR1 MNHNY, CDR2 SVGAGI (reference sequence). DNA of the CDR3: TGTGCCAGCAGTTACGGGCCCTCCTACGAGCAGTACGTC. It encodes CASSYGPSYEQYV.

The chain uses TRBV5-1 and TRBJ2-2; 9 bases agree with TRBD2. From germline, CDR1 is SGHRS and CDR2 YFSETQ. The CDR3 runs to 16 residues. V dropped 0 bases and J dropped 3; count of bases not matched to a gene: 3. The CDR3 here is CASSLDGGRDTGELFF. For the CDR3, the DNA is TGCGCCAGCAGCTTGGATGGCGGGAGGGACACCGGGGAGCTGTTTTTT.

This clone was seen just once. The chain links TRBV9 to TRBJ1-2; 7 bases align to TRBD1. Germline values: CDR1 SGDLS, CDR2 YYNGEE. Germline trimming cut 3 bases from V and 3 bases from J; bases unmatched to any gene: 8. The CDR3 has 15 residues. CDR3 nucleotide sequence: TGTGCCAGCAGCGAGAGACAGGGTAAAGACTATGGCTACACCTTC. Residues: CASSERQGKDYGYTF.

The chain uses TRBV9 and TRBJ2-1; D is uncertain. V was trimmed by 0 bases and J by 7 bases, leaving 14 bases between them. Germline CDR1 reads SGDLS; CDR2 reads YYNGEE. CDR3 length equals 15 residues. This CDR3 reads CASSVGSPNRNEQFF. The CDR3 DNA is TGTGCCAGCAGCGTAGGTAGCCCGAACCGAAATGAGCAGTTCTTC.

The CDR3 DNA follows: TGTGCCAGCAGCTTTATAAATCGGGCAACTAATGAAAAACTGTTTTTT. Residues: CASSFINRATNEKLFF. The chain joins TRBV11-2 to TRBJ1-4; unclear D gene. V gave up 3 bases and J gave up 0 bases, with 11 bases separating them. The CDR3 contains 16 residues. Germline assignment: CDR1 SGHAT and CDR2 FQNNGV. Complete variable domain (other parts from reference TRBV11-2 and TRBJ1-4): EAGVAQSPRYKIIEKRQSVAFWCNPISGHATLYWYQQILGQGPKLLIQFQNNGVVDDSQLPKDRFSAERLKGVDSTLKIQPAKLEDSAVYLCASSFINRATNEKLFFGSGTQLSVL.

This chain joins TRBV6-4 and TRBJ2-3, with TRBD2 as a possible D gene (6 bases). The CDR3 has 15 residues. Germline values: CDR1 MRHNA, CDR2 SNTAGT. V was shortened by 2 bases and J by 5 bases, with 14 bases between the two germline ends. DNA for the CDR3: TGTGCCAGCAGTGACGGGTCGGGAGAAGGAGATACGCAGTATTTT. This codes for CASSDGSGEGDTQYF.

The rearrangement joins TRBV10-1 to TRBJ2-1; possible D gene TRBD2, 6 bases. V was pared by 0 bases and J by 7 bases, with 13 bases between. CDR1 and CDR2 from the germline V gene are WNHNN and SYGVQD (reference sequence). The CDR3 has 15 residues. This chain's CDR3 is CASSESSGTPNEQFF. DNA for the CDR3: TGCGCCAGCAGTGAGTCGTCGGGGACTCCTAATGAGCAGTTCTTC.

This clone was recorded only once. The chain combines TRBV30 with TRBJ2-7; 9 bases fit TRBD1. J lost 9 bases, V lost 5 bases, and 8 bases had no gene match. The CDR3 is 12 residues long. Per germline, CDR1 GTSNPN and CDR2 SVGIG (reference sequence). CDR3 residues: CAWGDRVEMQYF. CDR3 DNA: TGTGCCTGGGGGGACAGGGTGGAAATGCAGTACTTC.

The V call is TRBV5-1, the J call TRBJ2-1, with a possible D match to TRBD2 (6 bases). The CDR3 is 16 amino acids. Trimming left V 4 bases short and J 0 bases short, with 14 bases between. Per the germline V gene, CDR1 is SGHRS and CDR2 is YFSETQ. The CDR3 loop reads CASSAGKSSSYNEQFF. CDR3 nucleotides: TGCGCCAGCAGCGCGGGAAAGTCGAGCTCCTACAATGAGCAGTTCTTC.

On this clone: Distinct nucleotide sequences in the sample also encode this CDR3. The chain employs TRBV18 and TRBJ1-1; D ambiguous. With 1 base removed from V and 3 bases from J, the gap between germline ends came to 9 bases. The CDR3 extends over 14 amino acids. Germline-derived CDR1 and CDR2 are KGHSH and LQKENI. The CDR3 loop reads CASSPQEGHTEAFF. CDR3 sequence (DNA): TGTGCCAGCTCACCACAGGAGGGCCACACTGAAGCTTTCTTT.

This clone came up once. The chain employs TRBV27 and TRBJ2-1; maybe TRBD2 (6 bases). CDR3 length equals 15 residues. The germline V and J ends were trimmed by 7 bases and 3 bases, with 16 bases remaining between them. Per germline, CDR1 MNHEY and CDR2 SMNVEV (reference sequence). CDR3 sequence reads: CASTNRRAGYNEQFF. The CDR3 coding sequence is TGTGCCAGCACCAATCGGAGGGCCGGCTACAATGAGCAGTTCTTC.

This rearrangement joins TRBV18 to TRBJ2-7; D uncertain. The CDR3 is 14 amino acids. Trimming stripped 2 bases from V and 5 bases from J, with 13 bases between. Germline V CDR1 and CDR2: KGHSH, LQKENI. The CDR3 loop reads CASSPLSPANEQYF. The CDR3 coding sequence is TGTGCCAGCTCACCATTAAGCCCTGCAAACGAGCAGTACTTC. The variable domain in full, with the rest retrieved from reference TRBV18 and TRBJ2-7, is NAGVMQNPRHLVRRRGQEARLRCSPMKGHSHVYWYRQLPEEGLKFMVYLQKENIIDESGMPKERFSAEFPKEGPSILRIQQVVRGDSAAYFCASSPLSPANEQYFGPGTRLTVT.

The chain couples TRBV18 to TRBJ2-1, with 8 bases matching TRBD2. CDR1 and CDR2 (germline): KGHSH, LQKENI. The CDR3 consists of 19 residues. Losses at the gene ends were 3 bases for V and 0 bases for J; bases not matched to a gene: 13. CDR3 residues: CASSPWTSPGLSSYNEQFF. The CDR3 region has the DNA TGTGCCAGCTCACCCTGGACTAGCCCTGGTCTTAGCTCCTACAATGAGCAGTTCTTC.

The chain couples TRBV7-3 to TRBJ1-2; the D gene is possibly TRBD1 (6 bases). CDR3 size: 14 residues. CDR1 is SGHTA, CDR2 FQGTGA, per germline. V was pared by 1 base and J by 8 bases, with 14 bases between. The CDR3 loop reads CASSLRAGEGGYTF. The CDR3 coding sequence is TGTGCCAGCAGCTTAAGGGCAGGGGAAGGCGGCTACACCTTC.

This clone was recorded only once. The chain links TRBV11-2 to TRBJ2-3, with 10 bases fitting TRBD2. The CDR3 is 17 amino acids. V was clipped by 1 base and J by 5 bases; unmatched bases: 9. The V gene's germline CDR1 is SGHAT and CDR2 FQNNGV. This chain's CDR3 is CASSLGGLAGAGDTQYF. Here the CDR3 DNA reads TGTGCCAGCAGCTTAGGAGGGCTAGCGGGAGCAGGAGATACGCAGTATTTT.

The V and J genes are TRBV6-1 and TRBJ2-7; D perhaps matches TRBD1 (6 bases). From germline, CDR1 is MNHNS and CDR2 SASEGT. CDR3 length: 12 amino acids. V shed 10 bases and J shed 4 bases, with 14 bases lying between them. The CDR3 nucleotides are TGTGCCACAGAGGGGGATACATACGAGCAGTACGTC. Residues: CATEGDTYEQYV.

The CDR3 DNA is TGTGCCAGCAGTCCCGGGGATGCCTACGAGCAGTACTTC. Its protein product is CASSPGDAYEQYF. This chain connects TRBV27 to TRBJ2-7, with TRBD2 as a possible D gene (5 bases). This CDR3 is 13 amino acids long. The V gene's germline CDR1 is MNHEY and CDR2 SMNVEV (reference sequence). The V end lost 5 bases, the J end lost 2 bases, and 10 bases lay between the germline ends.